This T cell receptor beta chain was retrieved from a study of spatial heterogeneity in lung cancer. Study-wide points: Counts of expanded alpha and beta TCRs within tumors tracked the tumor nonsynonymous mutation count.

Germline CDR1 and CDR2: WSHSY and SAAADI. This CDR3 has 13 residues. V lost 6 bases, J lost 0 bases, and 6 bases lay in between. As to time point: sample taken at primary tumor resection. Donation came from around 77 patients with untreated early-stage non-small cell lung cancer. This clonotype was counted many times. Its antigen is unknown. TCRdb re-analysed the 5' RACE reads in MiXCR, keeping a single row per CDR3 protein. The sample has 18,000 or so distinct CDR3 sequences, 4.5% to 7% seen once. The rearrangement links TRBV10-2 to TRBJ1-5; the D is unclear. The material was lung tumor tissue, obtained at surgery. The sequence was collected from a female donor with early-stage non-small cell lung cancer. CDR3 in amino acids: CASRGPSNQPQHF. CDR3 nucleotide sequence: TGCGCCAGCAGAGGACCTAGCAATCAGCCCCAGCATTTT.